The clone carrying this T cell receptor (beta chain) counts as medium-sized (0.01 to 0.1%). Its antigen remains unknown. Individual cDNA molecules each carried unique molecular identifiers attached by the library. In the study's own analysis: Between about 20,000 and 750,000 TCRs appeared in each sample, and the median stood at 95,638. TCRdb itself ran the RACE reads through MiXCR, one entry per CDR3 protein. The V and J calls were determined by TCRdb, not by the authors. Among tens of thousands of distinct CDR3 sequences listed, about 4.5% were seen once. The CDR3 totals 15 residues. The ends were cut back, 8 bases at V and 2 bases at J, with 19 bases in the middle. CDR1 MDHEN and CDR2 SYDVKM come from the germline V gene. The sample comes from a study of human T cells and chemical hapten exposure. Study in general: Yields of TCR per sample differed, chiefly owing to small differences in pooled library volume.

Time point defined: healthy volunteer bleed at 2 weeks. Unfractionated whole blood yielded the extracted total RNA. Overall study findings and caveats: TCRs at a frequency above 1 in 1000 stayed unchanged with DPC sensitization.

The sequence was obtained from a human donor in good health. Some clones in this sample may be carry-over from other donors' samples. The chain is built from TRBV28 and TRBJ2-7, with a possible D match to TRBD1 (7 bases). The sequenced material came from whole blood. The CDR3 nucleotides read TGTGCCAGCGGTGAGGTCCAGGGGGGCGCCTACGAGCAGTACTTC. This gives the protein CASGEVQGGAYEQYF.